This entry lists 16 T cell receptor beta chains sequenced from one sample in a study of beta chain features in type 1 diabetes. Study-level results: There was a moderate but significant shortening of TCRB CDR3s in all four CD4+ subsets of Type 1 diabetes patients.

Their antigens remain unidentified. cDNA synthesis used the whole RNA isolate, giving expressed TCRB sequences. The data were produced by immunoSEQ multiplex PCR, yet TCRdb's version contains in-frame clones alone and is incomplete. The table has a few hundred thousand clones, approximately 15% seen once. Sequenced input: naive CD4+ T cells from blood. The receptors were gathered from a man aged 25 to 40 with type 1 diabetes.

This clone appeared a few times. J is TRBJ2-1 and V is TRBV9; TRBD1 is a possible D gene (6 bases). The CDR3 is 16 amino acids. V was trimmed by 0 bases and J by 0 bases, leaving 10 bases between them. The germline V gene encodes CDR1 SGDLS and CDR2 YYNGEE. The CDR3 is CASSVVGTSSYNEQFF. The CDR3 DNA sequence: TGTGCCAGCAGCGTAGTGGGGACAAGCTCCTACAATGAGCAGTTCTTC.

The V call is TRBV6-5, the J call TRBJ2-1; TRBD2 matches at 8 bases. V lost 5 bases, J lost 5 bases, and 8 bases stayed unmatched. Per the germline V gene, CDR1 is MNHEY and CDR2 is SVGAGI. This CDR3 is 15 amino acids long. This chain's CDR3 is CASSPGLAIDNEQFF. The CDR3 DNA follows: TGTGCCAGCAGTCCCGGACTAGCTATCGACAATGAGCAGTTCTTC.

The V gene is TRBV11-2, the J gene TRBJ2-3; perhaps TRBD2 as D (6 bases). CDR3 size: 16 residues. Germline V gives CDR1 SGHAT, CDR2 FQNNGV. Trimming took off 1 base at V and 2 bases at J, with 13 bases between the two ends. This chain's CDR3 is CASSLVSAGNTDTQYF. CDR3 coding DNA: TGTGCCAGCAGCTTAGTCTCTGCGGGGAACACAGATACGCAGTATTTT.

The V gene is TRBV6-5, the J gene TRBJ1-3; D not resolved. The CDR3 runs 16 residues. V was shortened by 0 bases and J by 0 bases, with 9 bases between the two germline ends. The germline CDR1 and CDR2 sequences are MNHEY and SVGAGI. Written as DNA, the CDR3 is TGTGCCAGCAGTTACTCCTCACAGCTCTCTGGAAACACCATATATTTT. This encodes CASSYSSQLSGNTIYF.

This clone was recorded a few times. J is TRBJ2-1 and V is TRBV5-1; D possibly corresponds to TRBD1 (6 bases). The CDR3 is 14 residues long. Germline assignment: CDR1 SGHRS and CDR2 YFSETQ. Trimming shortened V by 0 bases and J by 3 bases, and 7 bases separated the two germline ends. The CDR3 is CASSLGDIYNEQFF. CDR3 nucleotide sequence: TGCGCCAGCAGCTTGGGGGACATCTACAATGAGCAGTTCTTC.

This clone was seen more than once but under ten times. The V gene is TRBV7-9, the J gene TRBJ1-2, with D hard to call. CDR1 SEHNR and CDR2 FQNEAQ come from the germline V gene (reference sequence). Trimming stripped 0 bases from V and 4 bases from J, with 9 bases between. This CDR3 is built from 14 residues. The CDR3 DNA is TGTGCCAGCAGCTTAGCGGATCCGGGCTATGGCTACACCTTC. Translating it yields CASSLADPGYGYTF.

This clone was recorded a few times. This rearrangement joins TRBV30 to TRBJ1-1, with 7 positions matching TRBD1. CDR3 length equals 12 residues. Losses at the gene ends were 5 bases for V and 4 bases for J; bases not matched to a gene: 4. Looked up from germline, CDR1 is GTSNPN and CDR2 is SVGIG (reference sequence). CDR3 DNA sequence: TGTGCCTGGGACAGGGCGGCCACTGAAGCTTTCTTT. This translates into CAWDRAATEAFF.

This clone came up a few times. The rearrangement links TRBV7-2 to TRBJ2-5; a possible D gene is TRBD1 (5 bases). The V gene's germline CDR1 is SGHTA and CDR2 FQGNSA. This CDR3 is 14 amino acids long. The V end lost 1 base, the J end lost 3 bases, and 9 bases lay between the germline ends. Written as DNA, the CDR3 is TGTGCCAGCAGCTTAGTGTCAGGGAAAGAGACCCAGTACTTC. This encodes CASSLVSGKETQYF.

This clone was detected a few times. The rearrangement links TRBV25-1 to TRBJ2-1; 9 nucleotides line up with TRBD1. The J segment lost 7 bases and the V segment lost 1 base, leaving 8 bases of the junction unmatched. CDR3 length equals 16 residues. Germline CDR1 reads MGHDK; CDR2 reads SYGVNS. The CDR3 reads CASSESGQGNPNEQFF. The DNA for the CDR3 is TGTGCCAGCAGTGAATCGGGACAGGGCAATCCAAATGAGCAGTTCTTC.

This clone was counted only a few times. The rearrangement uses TRBV27 and TRBJ2-1, with 10 bases aligning to TRBD1. Germline CDR1 MNHEY, CDR2 SMNVEV (reference sequence). The CDR3 loop spans 16 amino acids. J was trimmed by 1 base and V by 3 bases; bases with no gene match: 3. As DNA, the CDR3 is TGTGCCAGCAGTTTCCTGGACAGGGGGTCCTACAATGAGCAGTTCTTC. Residues: CASSFLDRGSYNEQFF.

The rearrangement links TRBV29-1 to TRBJ1-2; 9 nucleotides align to TRBD1. The V gene's germline CDR1 is SQVTM and CDR2 ANQGSEA. J gave up 2 bases and V 7 bases, and 5 bases lay outside the gene matches. The CDR3 totals 13 residues. The CDR3 here is CSGYDRGNYGYTF. The CDR3 DNA is TGCAGCGGGTACGACAGGGGGAACTATGGCTACACCTTC.

Only a few counts were recorded for this clone. The chain uses TRBV5-4 and TRBJ2-3; D not certain. CDR1 is SGHNT and CDR2 is YYREEE in the germline V gene (reference sequence). V was shortened by 4 bases and J by 2 bases, with 8 bases between the two germline ends. The CDR3 totals 13 residues. Here the CDR3 reads CASSLLYTDTQYF. The CDR3 nucleotides are TGTGCCAGCAGCCTACTATACACAGATACGCAGTATTTT.

This rearrangement joins TRBV30 to TRBJ2-3; 7 bases are a match to TRBD1. V shed 3 bases and J 4 bases; nucleotides not matched to a gene: 4. Germline values: CDR1 GTSNPN, CDR2 SVGIG (reference sequence). This CDR3 is built from 13 residues. CDR3 DNA: TGTGCCTGGAGCAGGGGGTTGGCAGATACGCAGTATTTT. Translating it yields CAWSRGLADTQYF.

The rearrangement joins TRBV10-1 to TRBJ2-5, with 7 bases that match TRBD2. This CDR3 has 12 residues. J lost 3 bases, V lost 10 bases, and 5 bases had no gene match. From germline, CDR1 is WNHNN and CDR2 SYGVQD (reference sequence). In DNA form, the CDR3 reads TGCGCCACTAGTGGGAGGGAAGAGACCCAGTACTTC. Residues: CATSGREETQYF.

This clone has only a few counts. V is TRBV6-1 and J is TRBJ2-3; 8 bases align to TRBD2. The CDR3 is made up of 17 amino acids. Germline V CDR1 and CDR2: MNHNS, SASEGT. V shed 3 bases, J shed 3 bases, and the junction held 11 bases outside the gene matches. This chain's CDR3 is CASSDRGLAGYTDTQYF. The CDR3 nucleotides are TGTGCCAGCAGTGACAGGGGCCTAGCGGGCTATACAGATACGCAGTATTTT.

This chain connects TRBV6-5 to TRBJ1-2, with 9 bases fitting TRBD1. V dropped 6 bases and J dropped 4; count of bases not matched to a gene: 6. Germline CDR1 and CDR2: MNHEY and SVGAGI. The CDR3 contains 14 residues. This CDR3 is CASSRQGDSYGYTF. The CDR3, as DNA: TGTGCCAGCAGCCGACAGGGGGATAGCTATGGCTACACCTTC.